Shown below are 5 T cell receptor beta chains from a single sample sequenced in a study of cytomegalovirus exposure and HLA in healthy donors (dated by TCRdb to the late 2010s). Libraries were constructed by the immunoSEQ multiplex PCR assay. A mixture of 60 forward primers for TCR Vbeta segments and 13 reverse primers for TCR Jbeta segments was used in the multiplex PCR. Here the immuneACCESS table is served through TCRdb, limited to in-frame sequences with V and J called. Missing clones are a known gap in these copies; in checked studies unresolved V genes cover under half, and the rest lacks a known reason. In all, the sample holds 150,000 to 200,000 clones, and about three quarters of those were seen once. The ten largest clones add up to around 1.5% of the sample. The sequenced sample was PBMCs. The receptors shown here come from a man aged 18 to 30 in good health and CMV-seronegative.

This clone was detected ten times or more. This chain joins TRBV27 and TRBJ1-6; TRBD1 matches at 7 bases. The J segment lost 6 bases and the V segment lost 5 bases, leaving 4 bases of the junction unmatched. The CDR3 is 14 residues long. Germline CDR1 and CDR2: MNHEY and SMNVEV (reference sequence). The CDR3 nucleotides are TGTGCCAGCAGTAGACAGGGTTTTAATTCACCCCTCCACTTT. Its translation is CASSRQGFNSPLHF.

This chain joins TRBV6-6 and TRBJ2-3; TRBD2 is a possible D gene (5 bases). The germline V gene encodes CDR1 MNHNY and CDR2 SVGAGI (reference sequence). This CDR3 spans 14 amino acids. V dropped 4 bases and J dropped 4 bases, with 12 bases sitting between them. The CDR3 loop reads CASSFGSPADTQYF. The DNA of the CDR3 is TGTGCCAGCAGTTTTGGGAGCCCGGCAGATACGCAGTATTTT.

The J gene is TRBJ1-2, the V gene TRBV6-6; TRBD1 matches at 7 bases. V gave up 6 bases and J gave up 1 base; unmatched junction bases: 8. The CDR3 consists of 15 residues. Germline-derived CDR1 and CDR2 are MNHNY and SVGAGI (reference sequence). DNA of the CDR3: TGTGCCAGCAGGGAAGGGACAGCTTATAACTATGGCTACACCTTC. Translation gives CASREGTAYNYGYTF.

The V call is TRBV14, the J call TRBJ1-1; D uncertain. CDR1 SGHDN and CDR2 FVKESK come from the germline V gene. The length of the CDR3 is 13 residues. Trimming shortened V by 0 bases and J by 6 bases, and 8 bases separated the two germline ends. The CDR3 nucleotides are TGTGCCAGCAGCCAAGATATGAGGGCTGAAGCTTTCTTT. It codes for CASSQDMRAEAFF. The variable domain in full, with the rest retrieved from reference TRBV14 and TRBJ1-1, is EAGVTQFPSHSVIEKGQTVTLRCDPISGHDNLYWYRRVMGKEIKFLLHFVKESKQDESGMPNNRFLAERTGGTYSTLKVQPAELEDSGVYFCASSQDMRAEAFFGQGTRLTVV.

The chain employs TRBV18 and TRBJ1-5; D might be TRBD1 (6 bases). The CDR3 runs 13 residues. Germline CDR1 KGHSH, CDR2 LQKENI. Deletions cut 2 bases from V and 7 bases from J, with 9 bases between. The CDR3 coding sequence is TGTGCCAGCTCACCAGGGGGGGGCCAGCCCCAGCATTTT. This codes for CASSPGGGQPQHF.